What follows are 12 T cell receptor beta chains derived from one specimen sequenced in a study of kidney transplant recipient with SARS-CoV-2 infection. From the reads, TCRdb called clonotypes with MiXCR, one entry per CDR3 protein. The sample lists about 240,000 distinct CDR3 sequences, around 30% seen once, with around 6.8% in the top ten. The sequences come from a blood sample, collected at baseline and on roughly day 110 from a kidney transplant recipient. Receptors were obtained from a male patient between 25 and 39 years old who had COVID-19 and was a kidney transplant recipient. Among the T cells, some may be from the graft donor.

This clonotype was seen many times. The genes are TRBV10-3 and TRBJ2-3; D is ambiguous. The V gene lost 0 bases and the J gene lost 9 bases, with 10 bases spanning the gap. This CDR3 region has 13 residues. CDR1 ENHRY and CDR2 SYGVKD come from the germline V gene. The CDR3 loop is CAISESKGTTQYF. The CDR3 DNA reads TGTGCCATCAGTGAGTCTAAGGGAACGACGCAGTATTTT.

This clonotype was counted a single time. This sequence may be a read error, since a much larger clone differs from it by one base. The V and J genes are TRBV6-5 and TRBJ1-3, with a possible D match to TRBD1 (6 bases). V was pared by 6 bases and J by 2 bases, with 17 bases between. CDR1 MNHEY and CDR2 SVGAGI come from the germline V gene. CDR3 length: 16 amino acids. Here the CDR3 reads CASRNPAGATGNTIYF. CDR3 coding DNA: TGTGCCAGCAGGAACCCGGCAGGGGCAACTGGAAACACCATATATTTT.

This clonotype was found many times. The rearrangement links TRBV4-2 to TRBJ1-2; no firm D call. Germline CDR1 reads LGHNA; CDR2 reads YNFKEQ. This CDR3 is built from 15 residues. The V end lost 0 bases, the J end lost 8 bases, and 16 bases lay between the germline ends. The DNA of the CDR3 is TGTGCCAGCAGCCAAGATAGTGCGGGGAGTGTCGGCTACACCTTC. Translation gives CASSQDSAGSVGYTF.

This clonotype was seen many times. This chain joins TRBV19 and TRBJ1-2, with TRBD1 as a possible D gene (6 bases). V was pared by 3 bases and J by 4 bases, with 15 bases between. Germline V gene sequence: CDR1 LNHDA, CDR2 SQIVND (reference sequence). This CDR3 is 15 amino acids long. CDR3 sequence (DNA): TGTGCCAGTAGTATCGGGGGGCGGGGCGCCTATGGCTACACCTTC. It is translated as CASSIGGRGAYGYTF.

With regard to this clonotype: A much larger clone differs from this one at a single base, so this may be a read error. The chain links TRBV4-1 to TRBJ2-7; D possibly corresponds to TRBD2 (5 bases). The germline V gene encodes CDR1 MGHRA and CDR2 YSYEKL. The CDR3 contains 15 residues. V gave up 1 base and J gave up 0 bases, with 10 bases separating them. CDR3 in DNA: TGCGCCAGCAGCCAAGGGATTAGCGACTCCTACGAGCAGTACTTC. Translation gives CASSQGISDSYEQYF.

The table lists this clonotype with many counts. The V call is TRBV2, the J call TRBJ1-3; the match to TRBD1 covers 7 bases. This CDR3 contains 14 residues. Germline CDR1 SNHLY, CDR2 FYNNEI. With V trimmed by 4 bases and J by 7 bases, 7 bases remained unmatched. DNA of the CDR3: TGTGCCAGCAGTGGGACAGGAGTACGGAACACCATATATTTT. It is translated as CASSGTGVRNTIYF.

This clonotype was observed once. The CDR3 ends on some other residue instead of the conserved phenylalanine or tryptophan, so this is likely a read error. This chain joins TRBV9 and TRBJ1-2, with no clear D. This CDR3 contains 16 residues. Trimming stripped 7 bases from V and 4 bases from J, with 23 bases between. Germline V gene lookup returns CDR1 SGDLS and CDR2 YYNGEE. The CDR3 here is CASFMTYSRKTYGYTL. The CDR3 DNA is TGTGCCAGCTTTATGACGTACTCAAGAAAGACCTATGGCTACACCCTC.

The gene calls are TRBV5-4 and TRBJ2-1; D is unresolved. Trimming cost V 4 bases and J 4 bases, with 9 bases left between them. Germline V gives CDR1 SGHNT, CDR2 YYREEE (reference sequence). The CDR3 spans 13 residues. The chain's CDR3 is CASSLQVYNEQFF. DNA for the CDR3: TGTGCCAGCAGCCTGCAGGTATACAATGAGCAGTTCTTC.

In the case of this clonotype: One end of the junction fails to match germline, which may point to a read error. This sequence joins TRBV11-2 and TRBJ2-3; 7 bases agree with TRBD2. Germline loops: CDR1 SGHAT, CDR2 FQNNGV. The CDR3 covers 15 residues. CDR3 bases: TGTGCCAGCGGCTTAGGGACTACCAACACAGATACGCAGTATTTT. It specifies CASGLGTTNTDTQYF.

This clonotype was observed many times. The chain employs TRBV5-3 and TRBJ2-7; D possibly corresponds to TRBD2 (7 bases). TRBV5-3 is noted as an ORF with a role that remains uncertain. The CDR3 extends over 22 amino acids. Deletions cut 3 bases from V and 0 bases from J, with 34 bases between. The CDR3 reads CARSYRGATRGSGGISSYEQYF. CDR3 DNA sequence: TGTGCCAGAAGCTACCGGGGGGCCACACGCGGGAGTGGGGGTATCAGCTCCTACGAGCAGTACTTC.

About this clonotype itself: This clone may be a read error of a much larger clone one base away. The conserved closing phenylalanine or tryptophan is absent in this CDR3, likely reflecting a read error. CDR3 DNA: TGCAGTGCTAGAAGCGAAGGCAGGGATCAGCCCCAGCATCTT. Protein product: CSARSEGRDQPQHL. The V and J genes are TRBV20-1 and TRBJ1-5; a weak D match, TRBD1 (5 bases). Trimming removed 2 bases from V and 5 bases from J, with 13 bases in between. Germline V gene data show CDR1 as DFQATT and CDR2 as SNEGSKA (reference sequence). This CDR3 is built from 14 residues.

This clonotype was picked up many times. CDR3: CASSAGTGETQPQHF. For the CDR3, the DNA is TGTGCCAGCAGCGCGGGGACAGGGGAGACTCAGCCCCAGCATTTT. The chain joins TRBV7-8 to TRBJ1-5; TRBD1 agrees at 10 bases. J was trimmed by 6 bases and V by 5 bases; bases with no gene match: 7. The CDR3 runs to 15 residues. Germline CDR1 and CDR2: SGHVS and FQNEAQ.